The 9 T cell receptor beta chains below all came from one sample that was sequenced in a study of T cells after yellow fever vaccination. TCRdb analysed the 5' RACE reads with MiXCR anew, one entry per CDR3 protein. The sample lists about 150,000 distinct CDR3 sequences, approximately 6.2% occurring once. Sequencing was performed on CD4+ T cells sorted from PBMCs, taken on the day of the first yellow fever vaccination. The receptor source for this set is a man aged 18 to 30 who received the YFV17D yellow fever vaccine.

This clonotype was recorded at least ten times. The CDR3 DNA follows: TGTGCCAGCGCCTCCGGGACAGGGGGATCACCCCTCCACTTT. It translates to CASASGTGGSPLHF. The chain carries TRBV7-9 and TRBJ1-6; 11 nucleotides align to TRBD1. The trim removed 8 bases at V and 10 bases at J, leaving 7 bases unmatched. CDR1 SEHNR and CDR2 FQNEAQ come from the germline V gene (reference sequence). The length of the CDR3 is 14 residues.

This clonotype was recorded at least ten times. V gene TRBV7-3 combines with J gene TRBJ1-6, with 9 bases lining up with TRBD1. Germline CDR1 SGHTA, CDR2 FQGTGA. The CDR3 is made up of 15 amino acids. The J segment lost 8 bases and the V segment lost 1 base, leaving 3 bases of the junction unmatched. The CDR3 sequence: CASSLIGQGYSPLHF. In DNA, the CDR3 is TGTGCCAGCAGCTTAATAGGACAGGGGTATTCACCCCTCCACTTT.

In its sample, this clonotype was seen a few times. The chain is built from TRBV18 and TRBJ1-5, with D possibly matching TRBD1 (5 bases). Germline V gene data show CDR1 as KGHSH and CDR2 as LQKENI. The CDR3 runs to 18 residues. V lost 0 bases and J 4 bases, leaving 19 bases between the germline ends. CDR3 nucleotides: TGTGCCAGCTCACCACCCGGGACCGGGCCCCTGGGGAATCAGCCCCAGCATTTT. This sequence encodes CASSPPGTGPLGNQPQHF.

This clonotype has more than one count but fewer than ten. This sequence joins TRBV10-1 and TRBJ2-4; 9 nucleotides agree with TRBD1. CDR1 is WNHNN and CDR2 is SYGVQD in the germline V gene (reference sequence). The CDR3 length is 13 residues. J gave up 8 bases and V 6 bases, and 5 bases lay outside the gene matches. In DNA, the CDR3 is TGCGCCAGCAGCCCAGGACAGGGGTACATTCAGTACTTC. This encodes CASSPGQGYIQYF.

This clonotype was observed a few times. The V call is TRBV7-2, the J call TRBJ2-5; 8 positions match TRBD1. The CDR3 extends over 15 amino acids. Germline assignment: CDR1 SGHTA and CDR2 FQGNSA. The ends lost 5 bases at V and 5 bases at J; junction bases unmatched: 10. CDR3 nucleotide sequence: TGTGCCAGCAGCGTCTCCAGGGGGCAGCGGGAGACCCAGTACTTC. It translates to CASSVSRGQRETQYF.

This clonotype showed up many times. The J gene is TRBJ1-5, the V gene TRBV6-5; possibly TRBD1 for D (6 bases). Germline loops: CDR1 MNHEY, CDR2 SVGAGI. The germline V and J ends were trimmed by 0 bases and 0 bases, with 9 bases remaining between them. The CDR3 has 16 amino acids. The DNA of the CDR3 is TGTGCCAGCAGTTACTCATACAGGGCTAGCAATCAGCCCCAGCATTTT. Its translation: CASSYSYRASNQPQHF.

This clonotype has a handful of counts. The chain couples TRBV7-2 to TRBJ1-5; D gene uncertain. Trimming pared 3 bases from V and 2 bases from J, leaving 5 bases between. Germline values: CDR1 SGHTA, CDR2 FQGNSA. The CDR3 is 13 amino acids. CDR3 sequence: CASSFVGNQPQHF. The CDR3 nucleotides read TGTGCCAGCAGCTTTGTGGGCAATCAGCCCCAGCATTTT. Filled out from reference TRBV7-2 and TRBJ1-5, the complete variable domain reads GAGVSQSPSNKVTEKGKDVELRCDPISGHTALYWYRQSLGQGLEFLIYFQGNSAPDKSGLPSDRFSAERTGGSVSTLTIQRTQQEDSAVYLCASSFVGNQPQHFGDGTRLSIL.

V usage is TRBV6-1 and J usage is TRBJ2-7; 9 bases align to TRBD1. There are 16 residues in the CDR3. The trim removed 4 bases at V and 6 bases at J, leaving 13 bases unmatched. Germline-derived CDR1 and CDR2 are MNHNS and SASEGT. The CDR3 nucleotides are TGTGCCAGCAGTGCCCCCGGGACAGGGCTTCTCATCGAGCAGTACGTC. Amino acids: CASSAPGTGLLIEQYV.

This clonotype was recorded many times. The chain recombines TRBV4-3 with TRBJ1-6; D unclear. Germline values: CDR1 LGHNA, CDR2 YSLEER. The CDR3 contains 14 residues. V lost 0 bases, J lost 8 bases, and 8 bases lay in between. The CDR3 reads CASSQEAKDSPLHF. The CDR3 coding sequence is TGCGCCAGCAGCCAAGAAGCTAAGGATTCACCCCTCCACTTT.